These 20 T cell receptor beta chains share one sample of origin, sequenced in a study of T-cell memory formation after mild COVID-19. Using its own MiXCR run on the 5' RACE reads, TCRdb lists one record per CDR3 protein. The sample carries approximately 290,000 distinct CDR3 sequences, 15% to 20% recorded once. The material sequenced was PBMCs or a T cell subset sorted from them (not recorded which). The receptor set was obtained from a man between 18 and 35 years old who had mild COVID-19 (a few samples of this study predate the infection). Cell type and time point are not known.

In this sample, this clonotype turned up a few times. The V gene is TRBV5-1, the J gene TRBJ1-2; 8 bases map to TRBD1. The V gene end was trimmed by 0 bases and the J gene end by 4 bases; junction bases not matched to a gene: 5. The CDR3 is 15 amino acids. Germline V gives CDR1 SGHRS, CDR2 YFSETQ. CDR3 sequence: CASSLAGQGSYGYTF. The CDR3, as DNA: TGCGCCAGCAGCTTGGCCGGACAGGGCTCCTATGGCTACACCTTC.

The rearrangement uses TRBV7-9 and TRBJ2-1; 8 positions agree with TRBD2. Germline CDR1 and CDR2: SEHNR and FQNEAQ (reference sequence). Germline trimming cut 4 bases from V and 5 bases from J; bases unmatched to any gene: 7. The CDR3 has 15 amino acids. The DNA for the CDR3 is TGTGCCAGCAGCTCCTATAGCGGGACCGACAATGAGCAGTTCTTC. It yields the protein CASSSYSGTDNEQFF.

This clonotype was counted at least ten times. The CDR3 spells CASSLISAITSTDTQYF. The CDR3 coding sequence is TGTGCCAGCAGCTTAATCTCGGCTATCACTAGCACAGATACGCAGTATTTT. V is TRBV7-3 and J is TRBJ2-3, with D unclear. CDR3 size: 17 residues. Trimming pared 1 base from V and 0 bases from J, leaving 14 bases between. Germline lookup yields CDR1 SGHTA and CDR2 FQGTGA.

This chain joins TRBV27 and TRBJ2-7; a weak D match, TRBD1 (5 bases). Between the trimmed V and J ends, which lost 3 bases and 4 bases, there was a span of 10 bases. Germline CDR1 and CDR2: MNHEY and SMNVEV (reference sequence). The CDR3 totals 13 residues. CDR3 in amino acids: CASSFFRGYEQYF. The CDR3 DNA is TGTGCCAGCAGTTTTTTTAGGGGATACGAGCAGTACTTC.

This clonotype was picked up many times. The genes are TRBV11-2 and TRBJ2-1, with D unclear. Germline V lookup: CDR1 SGHAT, CDR2 FQNNGV. This CDR3 spans 15 amino acids. The germline V and J ends were trimmed by 4 bases and 0 bases, with 10 bases remaining between them. CDR3 DNA: TGTGCCAGCAGCTCCCCAGAGAGCTCCTACAATGAGCAGTTCTTC. This codes for CASSSPESSYNEQFF.

This clonotype was observed many times. This rearrangement joins TRBV20-1 to TRBJ2-1; a weak D match, TRBD2 (5 bases). The V end lost 6 bases, the J end lost 4 bases, and 7 bases lay between the germline ends. CDR1 is DFQATT and CDR2 is SNEGSKA in the germline V gene (reference sequence). CDR3 length: 11 amino acids. The CDR3 DNA sequence: TGCAGTGCCCGGGATTACAATGAGCAGTTCTTC. Protein sequence: CSARDYNEQFF.

This clonotype was seen a few times. The rearrangement uses TRBV7-2 and TRBJ2-3; D call uncertain. CDR1 SGHTA and CDR2 FQGNSA come from the germline V gene. The CDR3 consists of 12 residues. V lost 2 bases and J lost 11, with 11 bases in between. The CDR3 reads CASSLWPTLQYF. The CDR3 nucleotides are TGTGCCAGCAGCTTATGGCCAACCCTGCAGTATTTT.

This clonotype was observed a handful of times. The rearrangement uses TRBV7-9 and TRBJ2-2; 7 bases map to TRBD1. CDR1 is SEHNR and CDR2 is FQNEAQ in the germline V gene (reference sequence). The CDR3 consists of 15 residues. J was trimmed by 5 bases and V by 5 bases; bases with no gene match: 8. CDR3 in DNA: TGTGCCAGCAGCGCGGCCGGGACAGCGACCGGGGAGCTGTTTTTT. Translating it yields CASSAAGTATGELFF.

This clonotype was detected only a few times. The genes are TRBV5-1 and TRBJ2-5; 7 bases match TRBD2. V lost 0 bases, J lost 2 bases, and 10 bases stayed unmatched. The CDR3 is made up of 17 amino acids. CDR1 and CDR2 (germline): SGHRS, YFSETQ. As DNA, the CDR3 is TGCGCCAGCAGCTTGGTCGAGGCCAGCGGGGATCAAGAGACCCAGTACTTC. This translates into CASSLVEASGDQETQYF.

The V call is TRBV4-1, the J call TRBJ1-2; D is ambiguous. The germline gives CDR1 MGHRA, CDR2 YSYEKL. This CDR3 has 13 amino acids. The V end was cut by 3 bases, the J end by 8 bases, with 13 bases between. CDR3 region: CASSHPAGVGYTF. Here the CDR3 DNA reads TGCGCCAGCAGCCACCCGGCCGGGGTCGGCTACACCTTC.

There are a few counts of this clonotype. The J gene is TRBJ1-1, the V gene TRBV30; D is unresolved. Trimming cost V 3 bases and J 3 bases, with 11 bases left between them. This CDR3 region has 13 residues. Germline CDR1 is GTSNPN and CDR2 is SVGIG (reference sequence). CDR3 region: CAWSRNTDTEAFF. In DNA, the CDR3 is TGTGCCTGGAGCCGAAATACTGACACTGAAGCTTTCTTT.

The sample holds many counts of this clonotype. The chain employs TRBV14 and TRBJ1-1; D is unclear. There are 13 residues in the CDR3. Germline CDR1 SGHDN, CDR2 FVKESK. V was shortened by 6 bases and J by 0 bases, with 8 bases between the two germline ends. The CDR3 DNA follows: TGTGCCAGCAGAAGTGCCCTGAACACTGAAGCTTTCTTT. Translation: CASRSALNTEAFF.

The gene calls are TRBV9 and TRBJ2-1; 15 nucleotides line up with TRBD2. The V segment lost 3 bases and the J segment 6 bases; nucleotides outside the gene matches: 4. Germline V gene sequence: CDR1 SGDLS, CDR2 YYNGEE. This CDR3 is 16 amino acids long. Written as DNA, the CDR3 is TGTGCCAGCAGCGGGGGACTAGCGGGGGGTTCCAATGAGCAGTTCTTC. Translating it yields CASSGGLAGGSNEQFF.

This clonotype was counted between two and nine times. The V gene is TRBV12-3 or TRBV12-4, the J gene TRBJ2-5; 9 nucleotides agree with TRBD1. CDR3 length equals 15 residues. Trimming at V came to 4 bases and at J to 6 bases, leaving 9 bases not matched to a gene. In DNA form, the CDR3 reads TGTGCCAGCAGTTCCTCGGACGGACAGGGGAAGACCCAGTACTTC. Its protein product is CASSSSDGQGKTQYF.

This clonotype was observed at least ten times. The rearrangement joins TRBV12-3 or TRBV12-4 to TRBJ1-2, with a possible D match to TRBD1 (6 bases). V lost 6 bases and J 8 bases, leaving 22 bases between the germline ends. The CDR3 covers 15 residues. The CDR3 nucleotides read TGTGCCAGCAGACGAGGACGTGGGGGGCTCCGAGGCTACACCTTC. It translates to CASRRGRGGLRGYTF.

The V gene is TRBV5-1, the J gene TRBJ1-1; tentative D call: TRBD1 (5 bases). The V and J ends lost 1 base and 2 bases respectively, with 12 bases between them. CDR3 size: 15 residues. Germline V gene data show CDR1 as SGHRS and CDR2 as YFSETQ. This chain's CDR3 is CASSLSAGINTEAFF. The CDR3 bases are TGCGCCAGCAGCTTGTCGGCAGGGATAAACACTGAAGCTTTCTTT. The entire variable domain, with the rest obtained from reference TRBV5-1 and TRBJ1-1, is as follows: KAGVTQTPRYLIKTRGQQVTLSCSPISGHRSVSWYQQTPGQGLQFLFEYFSETQRNKGNFPGRFSGRQFSNSRSEMNVSTLELGDSALYLCASSLSAGINTEAFFGQGTRLTVV.

V is TRBV5-1 and J is TRBJ2-7, with TRBD1 matching over 9 bases. Trimming at V came to 4 bases and at J to 6 bases, leaving 14 bases not matched to a gene. The CDR3 spans 16 residues. Germline V CDR1 and CDR2: SGHRS, YFSETQ. The CDR3 sequence is CASSGNRGQRKGEQYF. In DNA form, the CDR3 reads TGCGCCAGCAGCGGAAACAGGGGGCAGCGCAAGGGCGAGCAGTACTTC.

This clonotype has more than one count but fewer than ten. The rearrangement uses TRBV20-1 and TRBJ2-5, with 8 bases aligning to TRBD1. With V trimmed by 6 bases and J by 0 bases, 9 bases remained unmatched. This CDR3 region has 15 residues. CDR1 and CDR2 (germline): DFQATT, SNEGSKA (reference sequence). The CDR3 region has the DNA TGCAGTGCAAACGCAGACAGGGGAAACCAAGAGACCCAGTACTTC. It specifies CSANADRGNQETQYF.

The V call is TRBV12-3 or TRBV12-4, the J call TRBJ2-1; no firm D call. Trimming removed 7 bases from V and 9 bases from J, with 13 bases in between. CDR3 length: 12 residues. The CDR3 DNA reads as TGTGCCAGCACCGTAGGTGGTCCTGAGCAGTTCTTC. Translation gives CASTVGGPEQFF.

The table lists this clonotype with many counts. The chain carries TRBV7-3 and TRBJ2-3; 11 bases match TRBD1. The CDR3 is made up of 13 amino acids. From germline, CDR1 is SGHTA and CDR2 FQGTGA. V lost 8 bases, J lost 5 bases, and 3 bases stayed unmatched. The DNA of the CDR3 is TGTGCCAGCGGACAGGGGGCAGGAGATACGCAGTATTTT. Its translation is CASGQGAGDTQYF.